The rows below give T cell receptor beta chains drawn from one sample of a study of cytomegalovirus exposure and HLA in healthy donors. Clones were sequenced by immunoSEQ multiplex PCR, and TCRdb holds only the in-frame ones, with some missing. The data show roughly 56,000 clones, roughly nine tenths seen once. The specimen sequenced was PBMCs. These receptors were taken from a woman younger than 45 in good health and CMV-seronegative. Each CDR3 is given with its conserved first and last residue. D genes are given only for firm matches. Clone size, where shown, is once, few, many, or a class for clones that have expanded.

>-|TRBV7-2|-|TRBJ2-1
TGTGCCAGCAGCTTAGCGTGGGGGGGCTATGAGCAGTTCTTC
CASSLAWGGYEQFF
>TRBD1|TRBV19|-|TRBJ1-5
TGTGCCAGCCGCGGGACAGGATCTAATCAGCCCCAGCATTTT
CASRGTGSNQPQHF
>TRBD2|TRBV29-1|-|TRBJ2-3
TGCAGCGTTGAAGATCAAGGCAGCTGGAGCGGGAGGCCAGATACGCAGTATTTT
CSVEDQGSWSGRPDTQYF
>-|TRBV29-1|-|TRBJ2-7
TGCAGCGTCCGACACAGTGGCGAGCAGTACTTC
CSVRHSGEQYF
>TRBD1|TRBV18|-|TRBJ2-7
TGTGCCAGCTCTAAGAGACAGGGTACTGCCGAGCAGTACTTC
CASSKRQGTAEQYF
>TRBD2|TRBV19|once|TRBJ2-7
TGTGCCAGTAGCTCATGGACTAGCGGGACCTACGAGCAGTACTTC
CASSSWTSGTYEQYF
>-|TRBV6-1|-|TRBJ1-5
TGTGCCAGCAGTGAACGAGCGGAGAATCAGCCCCAGCATTTT
CASSERAENQPQHF
>TRBD2|TRBV6-6|-|TRBJ2-2
TGTGCCAGCAGTCCAGCGGGAGTCACCGGGGAGCTGTTTTTT
CASSPAGVTGELFF
>-|TRBV6-6|-|TRBJ1-5
TGTGCCAGCAGTCTCAGATGGCGCGGTAGCAATCAGCCCCAGCATTTT
CASSLRWRGSNQPQHF
>-|TRBV5-6|-|TRBJ2-5
TGTGCCAGCAGCCCCGGGACAAGGGGGAATCTCCAAGAGACCCAGTACTTC
CASSPGTRGNLQETQYF
>-|TRBV10-3|once|TRBJ2-7
TGTGCCATCAGCGGGGACATAGGAAGCAACGAGCAGTACTTC
CAISGDIGSNEQYF
>-|TRBV6-1|-|TRBJ1-1
TGTGCCAGCAGCCTACAGCGGCGACCCTACGCTTTCTTT
CASSLQRRPYAFF
>-|TRBV30|once|TRBJ2-7
TGTGCCTGGGGTCGCCGGGCGACGGGAAGGAGCTTGCGCGAGCAGTACTTC
CAWGRRATGRSLREQYF
>-|TRBV4-3|-|TRBJ1-2
TGCGCCAGCAGCCAAGATCGTGCCGGGAGCCTCGGCTACACCTTC
CASSQDRAGSLGYTF
>TRBD2|TRBV27|-|TRBJ2-1
TGTGCCAGCACCTCTCGGGGGGTAAATGAGCAGTTCTTC
CASTSRGVNEQFF
>TRBD2|TRBV28|-|TRBJ2-1
TGTGCCAGCACTGAAACTAGCGGGAGTCTATCCTACAATGAGCAGTTCTTC
CASTETSGSLSYNEQFF
>-|TRBV20-1|-|TRBJ1-1
TGCAGTGCTAGAGATCGTCCTGAAGCTTTCTTT
CSARDRPEAFF
>-|TRBV30|-|TRBJ1-2
TGTGCCTGGAGGACGATTCGGACAGCTAACTATGGCTACACCTTC
CAWRTIRTANYGYTF
>TRBD2|TRBV5-1|once|TRBJ2-1
TGCGCCAGCAGCGTTAGCGGGAGGAGGGATTTTGAGCAGTTCTTC
CASSVSGRRDFEQFF
>TRBD1|TRBV7-9|once|TRBJ1-1
TGTGCCAGCAGCTTAGGGGACAGGGAAGCTTTCTTT
CASSLGDREAFF
>-|TRBV5-1|once|TRBJ2-3
TGCGCCAGCGCGACGGTAGCGGAAAGCACAGATACGCAGTATTTT
CASATVAESTDTQYF
>-|TRBV19|once|TRBJ1-3
TGTGCCAGTAGACCTGGCCGGGGTGGAAACACCATATATTTT
CASRPGRGGNTIYF
>TRBD2|TRBV19|-|TRBJ2-7
TGTGCCAGTAGTCGGGGAGCGGGAGCTAGGTCCTACGAGCAGTACTTC
CASSRGAGARSYEQYF
>-|TRBV7-7|-|TRBJ1-1
TGTGCCAGCAGCAAAGACAAGAACACTGAAGCTTTCTTT
CASSKDKNTEAFF
>-|TRBV7-8|once|TRBJ1-3
TGTGCCAGCAGCTTAGGTCGGTTGGACAGAAGCTCTGGAAACACCATATATTTT
CASSLGRLDRSSGNTIYF
>TRBD1|TRBV6-5|-|TRBJ2-2
TGTGCCAGCAGTTACTCCGGGACAGGGTTCACCGGGGAGCTGTTTTTT
CASSYSGTGFTGELFF
>TRBD1|TRBV30|-|TRBJ1-4
TGTGCCTGTACAGGGGGCATGGGTGAAAAACTGTTTTTT
CACTGGMGEKLFF
>TRBD2|TRBV10-3|-|TRBJ2-2
TGTGCCATCAGGGCGCAGATAAGGCGGGAGGTCGTTCCCAACACCGGGGAGCTGTTTTTT
CAIRAQIRREVVPNTGELFF
>-|TRBV5-1|once|TRBJ1-2
TGCGCCAGCAGCTTGGGGTCGAGTAACTATGGCTACACCTTC
CASSLGSSNYGYTF
>-|TRBV2|-|TRBJ1-2
TGTGCCAGCTCCCCCGAGGCTGACTATGGCTACACCTTC
CASSPEADYGYTF
>TRBD2|TRBV5-1|-|TRBJ2-7
TGCGCCAGCAGCGTCCTAGCGGGAGCGCACGAGCAGTACTTC
CASSVLAGAHEQYF
>TRBD2|TRBV6-4|-|TRBJ2-3
TGTGCCAGCAGTACTAGCGGAGGGGAAGCAGATACGCAGTATTTT
CASSTSGGEADTQYF
>-|TRBV5-1|-|TRBJ2-2
TGCGCCAGCAGCTTCCAGCGCCCTCAGGGGGAGCTGTTTTTT
CASSFQRPQGELFF
>-|TRBV28|-|TRBJ2-7
TGTGCCAGCAGTTTAGTCTACGGGAACGACGAGCAGTACTTC
CASSLVYGNDEQYF
>-|TRBV25-1|-|TRBJ2-7
TGTGCCAGCAGTGACAACGAGCAGTACTTC
CASSDNEQYF
>-|TRBV7-3|-|TRBJ2-1
TGTGCCAGCAGCATAGACTACAATGAGCAGTTCTTC
CASSIDYNEQFF
>-|TRBV10-3|few|TRBJ1-2
TGTGCCATCAGTGGACAGACCTATGGCTACACCTTC
CAISGQTYGYTF
>TRBD2|TRBV9|-|TRBJ2-5
TGTGCCAGCAGCGTAGGAAGGGGACTAGCGGGAGGGCCCTGGGAGACCCAGTACTTC
CASSVGRGLAGGPWETQYF
>TRBD2|TRBV10-3|-|TRBJ2-5
TGTGCCATCAGTCGACTAGCGGGAGTGACCCAAGAGACCCAGTACTTC
CAISRLAGVTQETQYF
>TRBD1|TRBV10-3|-|TRBJ1-3
TGTGCCATCAGTGAACTCACAGGGGCTGGAAACACCATATATTTT
CAISELTGAGNTIYF
>-|TRBV2|-|TRBJ1-2
TGTGCCAGCAGTGAAAATGGCGGTGGGGGCTACACCTTC
CASSENGGGGYTF